Listed below are T cell receptor beta chains from one sample, sequenced in a study of blood T cell repertoires in COVID-19. Produced via immunoSEQ multiplex PCR; TCRdb's table is partial and in-frame only. This repertoire shows about 200,000 clones, around 86% found once; its top ten account for approximately 4.8%. Sample: peripheral blood. The receptors shown here come from a man aged 45-65 years with acute or convalescent COVID-19. The CDR3 runs from the conserved cysteine through the conserved F or W. The D gene is left open where the match is weak. Expanded clones get a size class; other rows say once, few or many, or leave the size out.

once,TRBD1,TRBV11-3,TRBJ2-1,CASSTGQGARAYNEQFF,TGTGCCAGCAGCACTGGACAGGGGGCGAGGGCATACAATGAGCAGTTCTTC
-,-,TRBV6-5,TRBJ1-3,CASSPGVAGNTIYF,TGTGCCAGCAGTCCAGGGGTAGCTGGAAACACCATATATTTT
-,-,TRBV7-8,TRBJ1-1,CASSLEQGRTEAFF,TGTGCCAGCAGCTTAGAGCAGGGTCGGACTGAAGCTTTCTTT
-,-,TRBV3-1/TRBV3-2,TRBJ2-4,CASSQDLGRGNIQYF,TGTGCCAGCAGCCAAGATCTAGGGCGGGGAAACATTCAGTACTTC
-,-,TRBV4-1,TRBJ1-2,CASSQDQQTAYGYTF,TGCGCCAGCAGCCAAGATCAGCAAACAGCCTATGGCTACACCTTC
few,TRBD1,TRBV11-2,TRBJ1-2,CASSPGQGYGYTF,TGTGCCAGCAGCCCAGGACAGGGCTATGGCTACACCTTC
-,-,TRBV6-2/TRBV6-3,TRBJ1-1,CASSWGVAEAFF,TGTGCCAGCAGTTGGGGGGTGGCTGAAGCTTTCTTT
-,-,TRBV3-1/TRBV3-2,TRBJ1-2,CASSQDPGGGLYGYTF,TGTGCCAGCAGCCAAGATCCTGGGGGGGGACTCTATGGCTACACCTTC
-,-,TRBV20-1,TRBJ2-5,CSARTPGTQYF,TGCAGTGCTAGGACCCCGGGGACCCAGTACTTC
few,-,TRBV5-4,TRBJ1-3,CASSSGTDGGNTIYF,TGTGCCAGCAGCTCCGGGACTGACGGGGGAAACACCATATATTTT
-,-,TRBV18,TRBJ1-2,CASSPTGVQGYGYTF,TGTGCCAGCTCCCCAACCGGAGTGCAGGGGTATGGCTACACCTTC
few,-,TRBV2,TRBJ1-2,CASTADRWYGYTF,TGTGCCAGCACCGCAGACAGGTGGTATGGCTACACCTTC
once,TRBD1,TRBV18,TRBJ2-3,CASSPRQGAAGDTQYF,TGTGCCAGCTCACCACGGCAGGGGGCCGCTGGAGATACGCAGTATTTT
-,-,TRBV6-5,TRBJ1-1,CASSARANTEAFF,TGTGCCAGCAGCGCACGCGCGAACACTGAAGCTTTCTTT
-,-,TRBV6-5,TRBJ1-2,CASSRDPGTRGGYTF,TGTGCCAGCAGTAGGGACCCCGGGACTCGAGGGGGCTACACCTTC
-,TRBD1,TRBV7-6,TRBJ1-1,CASSRTYRGYMNTEAFF,TGTGCCAGCAGCCGTACTTACAGGGGATACATGAACACTGAAGCTTTCTTT
-,TRBD1,TRBV7-9,TRBJ1-6,CASSLAGQAYGSPLHF,TGTGCCAGCAGCTTAGCGGGACAGGCGTACGGTTCACCCCTCCACTTT
-,TRBD2,TRBV7-8,TRBJ2-7,CASSFSSGGPEQYF,TGTGCCAGCAGCTTTTCAAGCGGGGGGCCTGAGCAGTACTTC
-,TRBD1,TRBV5-4,TRBJ1-3,CASSLGGTGNSGNTIYF,TGTGCCAGCAGCCTGGGCGGGACAGGAAACTCTGGAAACACCATATATTTT
-,TRBD1,TRBV25-1,TRBJ1-2,CASSATGQGIYGYTF,TGTGCCAGCAGTGCAACGGGACAGGGCATCTATGGCTACACCTTC
-,TRBD2,TRBV7-2,TRBJ2-1,CASSLPLAGGNYNEQFF,TGTGCCAGCAGCTTACCTCTAGCGGGGGGGAACTACAATGAGCAGTTCTTC
-,-,TRBV19,TRBJ2-1,CASSILAVNEQFF,-
-,TRBD2,TRBV11-2,TRBJ2-1,CASSRTSGSYNEQFF,TGTGCCAGCAGCCGGACTAGCGGTTCCTACAATGAGCAGTTCTTC
few,-,TRBV4-1,TRBJ2-5,CASSPSAGPQIETQYF,TGCGCCAGCAGCCCCTCGGCAGGCCCCCAGATCGAGACCCAGTACTTC
-,-,TRBV2,TRBJ2-7,CASNIAGQLRYEQYF,TGTGCCAGCAACATTGCGGGACAGCTACGCTACGAGCAGTACTTC
-,TRBD1,TRBV9,TRBJ1-1,CASSVGGQGGTEAFF,TGTGCCAGCAGCGTAGGGGGACAGGGGGGCACTGAAGCTTTCTTT
-,TRBD2,TRBV10-2,TRBJ2-5,CASSEPSGGDETQYF,TGCGCCAGCAGTGAGCCTAGCGGGGGGGATGAGACCCAGTACTTC
-,-,TRBV19,TRBJ2-1,CASSILGGSYNEQFF,TGTGCCAGTAGTATATTAGGGGGCTCCTACAATGAGCAGTTCTTC
-,-,TRBV14,TRBJ1-2,CASSPRGYGYTF,TGTGCCAGCAGCCCCCGCGGGTATGGCTACACCTTC
-,TRBD1,TRBV30,TRBJ1-1,CAWRQGTEAFF,TGTGCCTGGAGACAGGGGACTGAAGCTTTCTTT
few,TRBD1,TRBV6-1,TRBJ1-5,CASSEGTEHQPQHF,TGTGCCAGCAGTGAGGGGACAGAACATCAGCCCCAGCATTTT
-,-,TRBV11-3,TRBJ2-2,CASSLQENTGELFF,TGTGCCAGCAGCCTCCAGGAGAACACCGGGGAGCTGTTTTTT